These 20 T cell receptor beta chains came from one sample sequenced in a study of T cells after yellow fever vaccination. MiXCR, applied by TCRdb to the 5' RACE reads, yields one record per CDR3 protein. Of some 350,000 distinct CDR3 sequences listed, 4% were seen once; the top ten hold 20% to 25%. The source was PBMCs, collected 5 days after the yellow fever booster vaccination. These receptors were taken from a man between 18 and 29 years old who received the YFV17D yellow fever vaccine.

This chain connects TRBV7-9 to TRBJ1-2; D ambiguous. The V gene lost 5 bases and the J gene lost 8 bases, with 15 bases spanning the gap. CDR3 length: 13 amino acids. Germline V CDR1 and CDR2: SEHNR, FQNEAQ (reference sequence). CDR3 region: CASSPPASNGYTF. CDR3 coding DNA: TGTGCCAGCAGCCCCCCGGCCTCTAACGGCTACACCTTC.

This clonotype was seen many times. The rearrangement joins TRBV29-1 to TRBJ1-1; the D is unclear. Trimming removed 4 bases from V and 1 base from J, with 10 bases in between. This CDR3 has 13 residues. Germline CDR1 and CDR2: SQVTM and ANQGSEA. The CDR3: CSVGATGNTEAFF. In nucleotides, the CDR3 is TGCAGCGTTGGGGCCACGGGGAACACTGAAGCTTTCTTT.

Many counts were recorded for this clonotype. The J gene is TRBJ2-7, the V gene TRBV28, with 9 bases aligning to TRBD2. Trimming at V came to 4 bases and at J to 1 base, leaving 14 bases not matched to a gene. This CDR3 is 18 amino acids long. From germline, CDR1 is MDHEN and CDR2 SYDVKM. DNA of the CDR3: TGTGCCAGCAGTTCTCTAACAAGGACTAGCGAGAGATCCTACGAGCAGTACGTC. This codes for CASSSLTRTSERSYEQYV.

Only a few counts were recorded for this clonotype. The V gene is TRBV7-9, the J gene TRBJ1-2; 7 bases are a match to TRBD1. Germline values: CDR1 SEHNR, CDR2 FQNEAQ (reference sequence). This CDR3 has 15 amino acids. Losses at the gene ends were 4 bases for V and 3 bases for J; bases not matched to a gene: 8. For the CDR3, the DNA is TGTGCCAGCAGCTCGAGGGACAGACTAGACTATGGCTACACCTTC. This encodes CASSSRDRLDYGYTF.

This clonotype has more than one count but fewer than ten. CDR3 sequence reads: CASSLAAGTNYGYTF. The CDR3, as DNA: TGTGCCAGCAGCTTAGCGGCAGGAACTAACTATGGCTACACCTTC. This chain joins TRBV7-9 and TRBJ1-2; D uncertain. The length of the CDR3 is 15 residues. From germline, CDR1 is SEHNR and CDR2 FQNEAQ (reference sequence). Trimming shortened V by 0 bases and J by 0 bases, and 8 bases separated the two germline ends.

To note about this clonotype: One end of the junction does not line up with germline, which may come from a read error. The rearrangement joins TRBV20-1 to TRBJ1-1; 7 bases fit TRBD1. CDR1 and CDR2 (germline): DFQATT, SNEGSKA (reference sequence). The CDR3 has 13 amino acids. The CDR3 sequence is CSARETGNPEAFF. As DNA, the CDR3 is TGCAGTGCGCGGGAGACAGGGAACCCTGAAGCTTTCTTT.

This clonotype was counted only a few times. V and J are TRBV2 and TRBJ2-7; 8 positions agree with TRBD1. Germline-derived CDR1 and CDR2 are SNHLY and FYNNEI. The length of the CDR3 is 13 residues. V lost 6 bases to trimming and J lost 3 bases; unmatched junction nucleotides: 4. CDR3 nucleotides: TGTGCCAGCAGGCCGACAGGGGTCTACGAGCAGTACGTC. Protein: CASRPTGVYEQYV.

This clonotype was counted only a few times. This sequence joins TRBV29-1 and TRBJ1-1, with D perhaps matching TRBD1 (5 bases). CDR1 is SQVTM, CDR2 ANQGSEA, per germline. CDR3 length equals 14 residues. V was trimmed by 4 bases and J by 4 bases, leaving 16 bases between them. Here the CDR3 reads CSVAAGSSGTEAFF. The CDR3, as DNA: TGCAGCGTTGCCGCAGGGAGTTCCGGCACTGAAGCTTTCTTT.

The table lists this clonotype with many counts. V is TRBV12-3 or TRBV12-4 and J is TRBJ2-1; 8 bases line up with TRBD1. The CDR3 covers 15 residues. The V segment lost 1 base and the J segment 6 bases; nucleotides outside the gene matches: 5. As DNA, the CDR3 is TGTGCCAGCAGTTTAGTAGGACAGGGATCCAATGAGCAGTTCTTC. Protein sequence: CASSLVGQGSNEQFF.

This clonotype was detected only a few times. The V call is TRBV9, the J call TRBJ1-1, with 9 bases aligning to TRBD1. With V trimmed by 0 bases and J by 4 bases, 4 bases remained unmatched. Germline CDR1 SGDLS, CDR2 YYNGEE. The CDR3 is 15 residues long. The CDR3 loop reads CASSVGPDRGTEAFF. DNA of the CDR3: TGTGCCAGCAGCGTAGGTCCGGACAGGGGCACTGAAGCTTTCTTT.

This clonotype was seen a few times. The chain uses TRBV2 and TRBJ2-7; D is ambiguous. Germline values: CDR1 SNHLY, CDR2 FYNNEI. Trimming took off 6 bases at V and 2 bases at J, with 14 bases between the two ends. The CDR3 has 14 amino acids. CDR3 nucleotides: TGTGCCAGCAGCGTCCCGGTGACACCCTACGAGCAGTACTTC. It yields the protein CASSVPVTPYEQYF.

The CDR3 region is CASSLVEGRKNIQYF. Written as DNA, the CDR3 is TGCGCCAGCAGCTTGGTGGAGGGCAGGAAAAACATTCAGTACTTC. J is TRBJ2-4 and V is TRBV5-1; D perhaps matches TRBD2 (6 bases). V lost 0 bases, J lost 4 bases, and 11 bases lay in between. The CDR3 is made up of 15 amino acids. Germline V gene sequence: CDR1 SGHRS, CDR2 YFSETQ. Full variable domain (missing parts from reference TRBV5-1 and TRBJ2-4): KAGVTQTPRYLIKTRGQQVTLSCSPISGHRSVSWYQQTPGQGLQFLFEYFSETQRNKGNFPGRFSGRQFSNSRSEMNVSTLELGDSALYLCASSLVEGRKNIQYFGAGTRLSVL.

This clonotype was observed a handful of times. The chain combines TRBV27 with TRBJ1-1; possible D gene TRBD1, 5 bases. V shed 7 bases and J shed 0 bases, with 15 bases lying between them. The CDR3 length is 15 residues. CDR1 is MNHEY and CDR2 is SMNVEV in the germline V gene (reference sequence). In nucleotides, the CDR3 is TGTGCCAGCATGATAGGGGTGGGCCTGAACACTGAAGCTTTCTTT. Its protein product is CASMIGVGLNTEAFF.

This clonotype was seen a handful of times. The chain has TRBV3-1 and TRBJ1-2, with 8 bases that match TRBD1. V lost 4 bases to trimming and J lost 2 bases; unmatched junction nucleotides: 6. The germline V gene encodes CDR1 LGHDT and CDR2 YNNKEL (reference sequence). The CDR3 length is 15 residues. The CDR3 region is CASSLYRGVNYGYTF. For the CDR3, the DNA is TGTGCCAGCAGCCTCTACAGGGGGGTCAACTATGGCTACACCTTC.

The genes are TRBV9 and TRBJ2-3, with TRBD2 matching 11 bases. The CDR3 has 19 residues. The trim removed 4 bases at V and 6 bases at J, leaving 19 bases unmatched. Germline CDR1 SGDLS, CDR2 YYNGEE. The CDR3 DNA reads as TGTGCCAGCAGCCCAAGCCCCTTAGCGGGGGGGCCAGGTAGGGATACGCAGTATTTT. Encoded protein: CASSPSPLAGGPGRDTQYF.

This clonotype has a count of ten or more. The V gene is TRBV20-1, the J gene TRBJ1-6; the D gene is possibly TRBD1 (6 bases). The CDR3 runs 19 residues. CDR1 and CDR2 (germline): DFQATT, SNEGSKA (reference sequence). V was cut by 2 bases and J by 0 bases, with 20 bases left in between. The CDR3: CSARTSRGGLSSYNSPLHF. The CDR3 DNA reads TGCAGTGCTAGAACCAGTCGGGGGGGGCTAAGCTCCTATAATTCACCCCTCCACTTT.

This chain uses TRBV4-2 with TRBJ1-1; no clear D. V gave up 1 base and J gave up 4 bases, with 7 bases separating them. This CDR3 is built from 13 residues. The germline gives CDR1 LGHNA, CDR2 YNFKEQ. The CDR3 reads CASSQGRSTEAFF. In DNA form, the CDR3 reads TGTGCCAGCAGCCAAGGACGGAGCACTGAAGCTTTCTTT.

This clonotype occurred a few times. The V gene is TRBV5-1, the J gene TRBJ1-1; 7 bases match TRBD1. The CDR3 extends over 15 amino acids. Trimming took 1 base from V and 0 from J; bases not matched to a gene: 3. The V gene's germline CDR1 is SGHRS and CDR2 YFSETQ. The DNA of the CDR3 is TGCGCCAGCAGCTTGACAGGGGAAATGAACACTGAAGCTTTCTTT. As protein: CASSLTGEMNTEAFF.

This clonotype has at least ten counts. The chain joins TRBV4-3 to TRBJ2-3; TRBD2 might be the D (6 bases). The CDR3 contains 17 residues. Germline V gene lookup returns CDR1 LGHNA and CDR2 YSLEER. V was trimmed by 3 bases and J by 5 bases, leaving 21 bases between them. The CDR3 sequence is CASSQGRDRRRGDTQYF. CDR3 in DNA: TGCGCCAGCAGCCAGGGTAGGGACCGTCGGAGGGGAGATACGCAGTATTTT.

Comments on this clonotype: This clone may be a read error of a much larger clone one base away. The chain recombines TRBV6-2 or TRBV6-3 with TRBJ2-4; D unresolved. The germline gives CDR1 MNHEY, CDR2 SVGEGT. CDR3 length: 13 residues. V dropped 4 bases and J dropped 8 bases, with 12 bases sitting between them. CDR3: CASSWTTKDIQYF. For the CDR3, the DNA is TGTGCCAGCAGTTGGACCACTAAAGACATTCAGTACTTC.